This is a list of T cell receptor beta chains from one sample in a study of response to subunit inactivated influenza vaccine. TCRdb processed the RT-PCR reads anew with MiXCR; each CDR3 protein has one entry. The data show more than 450,000 distinct CDR3 sequences, around 10% seen once. A further study also used this sample, focusing on T cells expressing NK-cell markers.

The material was PBMCs from blood, obtained on the day of vaccination. All receptors derive from a man aged 50 to 60 who received an inactivated influenza vaccine. Each CDR3 is given with its conserved first and last residue. Fields, in order: D gene, V gene, CDR3 protein. A D gene is named only where the DNA matches it firmly.

.,TRBV3-1,CASSPRGRDGYTF
.,TRBV14,CASSQSVYSRDEITKNIQYF
TRBD1,TRBV29-1,CSVSMTGGESGYTF
.,TRBV12-3/TRBV12-4,CASSPKGVSTDTQYF
TRBD2,TRBV7-2,CASSGGGANTDTQYF
.,TRBV28,CASSPSGAGSEKLFF
.,TRBV7-9,CASSRTDLLNTGELFF
.,TRBV20-1,CSASNRRTVGEAFF
.,TRBV6-5,CASSYQGGRETQYF
TRBD1,TRBV7-9,CASSSSGGANQPQHF
.,TRBV6-1,CASGLGHSGANVLTF
.,TRBV20-1,CSAEAPIIGSSYEQYF
.,TRBV12-3/TRBV12-4,CASSRGRFTEAFF
.,TRBV12-3/TRBV12-4,CASRIRGNSLSGGEQYF
TRBD2,TRBV20-1,CSVPTSGRPGEQYF
TRBD2,TRBV5-1,CASSAGLAGNYEQYF
.,TRBV12-3/TRBV12-4,CASRKSSYNEQFF
TRBD2,TRBV5-1,CASSSTSGGAKNEQFF
.,TRBV20-1,CSGERQTRGGTGELFF
.,TRBV4-2,CASSQDGSGANVLTF
.,TRBV12-3/TRBV12-4,CASRNTGPLSGSNQPQHF
.,TRBV7-2,CASTSRAGWSEQYF
.,TRBV29-1,CSVEKTQPGDTQYF
TRBD1,TRBV2,CASSLLSFRDRVVTNEKLFF
TRBD1,TRBV7-2,CASSFLVGTALNSPLHF
.,TRBV6-1,CASRGAGLSDEQYF